This T cell receptor beta chain was retrieved from a study of memory CD4+ T cells and cytomegalovirus serostatus. The sort gate was single viable CD3+CD4+CD8-CD45RO+ cells for memory CD4+ T cells. Some clones are missing from TCRdb's copy, which holds only in-frame ones; the method was immunoSEQ multiplex PCR. The top ten hold nearly 6.5% of the sample, which has around 41,000 clones, 70% to 80% seen once. The length of the CDR3 is 15 residues. Losses at the gene ends were 6 bases for V and 6 bases for J; bases not matched to a gene: 7. The germline V gene has CDR1 MNHNS and CDR2 SASEGT. This clonotype originated in an adult in good health and CMV-seronegative. V and J are TRBV6-1 and TRBJ2-2; 10 bases are shared with TRBD2. Sample: memory CD4+ T cells from blood. The CDR3 region is CASRISGRRAGELFF. The CDR3 DNA reads as TGTGCCAGCAGGATTAGCGGGAGGAGGGCCGGGGAGCTGTTTTTT.